This T cell receptor beta chain was observed in a study of T cells expressing NK-cell markers. Study-level findings and limits: Top CD8+ clonotypes included the dominant CD3+CD56+NKG2C+ clonotypes in six donors. Similarly, these clonotypes led the CD3+CD56-NKG2C+ fraction as well in several donors.

Germline loops: CDR1 LGHDT, CDR2 YNNKEL (reference sequence). This CDR3 region has 14 residues. Comments on this clonotype: Antigen unknown.

UMIs were included in TCR beta cDNA generated by 5'RACE template switching. Reprocessing the 5' RACE reads, TCRdb reports a single entry for every CDR3 protein and omits DNA. The sample table includes about 390,000 distinct CDR3 sequences. The chain recombines TRBV3-1 with TRBJ2-2. The specimen sequenced was blood T cells: a sorted CD56 or NKG2C T cell subset, CD4+ or CD8+ T cells, or bulk PBMC T cells (not recorded which). The sequence came from a woman aged 45-59 years in good health. CDR3: CASSQLGRTGELFF.